This T cell receptor (beta chain) was profiled in a study of early T cells in non-severe SARS-CoV-2 infection. About this clonotype: Its antigen is still unknown. At one of its ends the junction is not consistent with the germline gene, which may arise from a read error.

TCRdb redid the calling of the 5' RACE reads with MiXCR, one entry per CDR3 protein. The sample has approximately 35,000 distinct CDR3 sequences; around 7% are singletons. CDR3 size: 15 residues. Study results and caveats: Using VDJdb, the matching emphasized anti-spike CD8 responses while missing private and CD4 specificities.

Sample: whole blood. This TCR came from an adult who was a healthcare worker with PCR-confirmed SARS-CoV-2 infection or an uninfected control (not recorded which). The V call is TRBV12-3 or TRBV12-4, the J call TRBJ2-2, with 8 positions matching TRBD2. In DNA, the CDR3 is TGTGCCAGCAGCCCAAGACTAGCGAAGACCGGGGAGCTGTTTTTT. Protein product: CASSPRLAKTGELFF.